Listed below are T cell receptor beta chains from one sample, sequenced in a study of blood T cell repertoires in COVID-19. TCRdb keeps only in-frame clones here, not all; method: immunoSEQ multiplex PCR. The sample records tens of thousands of clones, about 76% being singletons. The sample was peripheral blood. These receptors originate from a human donor in a cohort sampled during active COVID-19. CDR3s include the opening cysteine and the closing phenylalanine or tryptophan. Each record gives: CDR3 length, D gene, V gene, clone size, J gene, CDR3 DNA, CDR3 protein. The D gene is left open where the match is weak. Clone size is not always given. Where it is, it says once, few, many or a class for expanded clones.

13	TRBD1	TRBV30	NA	TRBJ1-5	TGTGCCTGGAGGGGACAGTTCAATCAGCCCCAGCATTTT	CAWRGQFNQPQHF
14	NA	TRBV7-6	NA	TRBJ1-5	TGTGCCAGCAGCTTAGTGGCAGGGGAACAGCCCCAGCATTTT	CASSLVAGEQPQHF
14	NA	TRBV6-5	NA	TRBJ2-5	TGTGTCGTCCCGGAAGGGGACAACCAAGAGACCCAGTACTTC	CVVPEGDNQETQYF
16	NA	TRBV5-6	few	TRBJ2-5	TGTGCCAGCAGCTCGCCGGGGTCATCTGAGACGGAGACCCAGTACTTC	CASSSPGSSETETQYF
15	NA	TRBV7-8	NA	TRBJ1-5	TGTGCCAGCAGCTTAACGGGGAATAGCAATCAGCCCCAGCATTTT	CASSLTGNSNQPQHF
14	NA	TRBV6-5	NA	TRBJ1-1	TGTGCCAGCAGTTCCGGGGAGGGTAACACTGAAGCTTTCTTT	CASSSGEGNTEAFF
14	NA	TRBV11-2	NA	TRBJ2-7	TGTGCCAGCAGCTCCTCGGGAAATCGCCACGAGCAGTACTTC	CASSSSGNRHEQYF
13	TRBD2	TRBV28	NA	TRBJ2-5	TGTGCCAGCACCTCCGCGGGAGGAGAGACCCAGTACTTC	CASTSAGGETQYF
17	NA	TRBV5-1	NA	TRBJ2-1	TGCGCCAGCAGCTTGGGGAACCAGGGGATTTCGTACAATGAGCAGTTCTTC	CASSLGNQGISYNEQFF
19	NA	TRBV4-2	NA	TRBJ2-2	TGTGCCAGCAGCCAAGAACCCGACGGCCTAGCCTCGAACACCGGGGAGCTGTTTTTT	CASSQEPDGLASNTGELFF
15	NA	TRBV12-2	NA	TRBJ1-4	TGTGCAAGTCGCTTAGTCGACAGGCCGGGGGAAAAACTGTTTTTT	CASRLVDRPGEKLFF
14	TRBD1	TRBV5-1	NA	TRBJ1-4	TGCGCCAGCAGCTTGGCGACAGGGGGGGAAAAACTGTTTTTT	CASSLATGGEKLFF
16	TRBD2	TRBV9	once	TRBJ2-3	TGTGCCAGCAGCGTAGGGGCGGGAGGATTTTCAGATACGCAGTATTTT	CASSVGAGGFSDTQYF
12	TRBD1	TRBV7-9	NA	TRBJ1-1	TGTGCCAGCAGCTTAGACAGGGGAAGAGCTTTCTTT	CASSLDRGRAFF
12	TRBD1	TRBV10-2	NA	TRBJ1-1	TGCGCCAGTGGGACAGGGGTTGGTGAAGCTTTCTTT	CASGTGVGEAFF
17	TRBD1	TRBV12-5	NA	TRBJ1-1	TGTGCTAGTGGTTTGGAAATCTGGGGACAGCCTAACACTGAAGCTTTCTTT	CASGLEIWGQPNTEAFF
15	TRBD1	TRBV18	NA	TRBJ1-1	TGTGCCAGCTCACCACAAGGACAGGGGAACACTGAAGCTTTCTTT	CASSPQGQGNTEAFF
12	TRBD2	TRBV6-5	NA	TRBJ2-1	TGTGCCACAGAGCGGGAGGTGAATGAGCAGTTCTTC	CATEREVNEQFF
15	NA	TRBV6-5	NA	TRBJ2-3	TGTGCCAGCAGTTACTCGGGGGGGCTGGCAGATACGCAGTATTTT	CASSYSGGLADTQYF
14	TRBD1	TRBV5-5	NA	TRBJ2-7	TGTGCCAGCAGTCCCGACAGGGGCCCTTACGAGCAGTACTTC	CASSPDRGPYEQYF
14	TRBD2	TRBV19	NA	TRBJ2-1	TGTGCCACTGGCCGGGGGGAACACTACAATGAGCAGTTCTTC	CATGRGEHYNEQFF
14	TRBD2	TRBV30	NA	TRBJ2-5	TGTGCCTGGAGACTAGCGGGGGGGCCTGGGACCCAGTACTTC	CAWRLAGGPGTQYF
17	TRBD2	TRBV4-2	NA	TRBJ2-3	TGTGCCAGCAGCCAGTCGCTAGCGGGGGTCCGCACAGATACGCAGTATTTT	CASSQSLAGVRTDTQYF
16	NA	TRBV5-5	few	TRBJ1-5	TGTGCCAGCAGCTTTAGGGGTGGGGGGGTCAATCAGCCCCAGCATTTT	CASSFRGGGVNQPQHF
19	TRBD1	TRBV19	NA	TRBJ1-2	TGTGCCAGTAGTATGAGGAGACAGGGGGTGTCCCCTACGGTCTATGGCTACACCTTC	CASSMRRQGVSPTVYGYTF
17	NA	TRBV28	NA	TRBJ1-3	TGTGCCAGTCTGGCCCCCTCGGGGAGAAACTCTGGAAACACCATATATTTT	CASLAPSGRNSGNTIYF
14	TRBD1	TRBV6-6	NA	TRBJ1-3	TGTGCCAGCACCGCACAGGGGTCTGGAAACACCATATATTTT	CASTAQGSGNTIYF
15	NA	TRBV12-5	NA	TRBJ2-2	TGTGCTAGTGGTTTTAGGTCGAGCGGCACCGGGGAGCTGTTTTTT	CASGFRSSGTGELFF
17	NA	TRBV12-5	once	TRBJ2-1	TGTGCTAGTGGTCCGTACGCGAGTGGGTCAGGGGGGAATGAGCAGTTCTTC	CASGPYASGSGGNEQFF
12	NA	TRBV2	NA	TRBJ2-3	TGTGCCAGCAGGCCCTCAGGGCCTCAGCAGTATTTT	CASRPSGPQQYF
12	NA	TRBV7-3	few	TRBJ2-1	TGTGCCAGCAGCCCCACCGGGGATGAGCAGTTCTTC	CASSPTGDEQFF
15	NA	TRBV19	NA	TRBJ1-5	TGTGCCAGTATGAGAGACAGGAATAGCAATCAGCCCCAGCATTTT	CASMRDRNSNQPQHF
14	TRBD1	TRBV7-8	NA	TRBJ2-1	TGTGCCAGCAGCCCGACAGGGTTTAGAAATGAGCAGTTCTTC	CASSPTGFRNEQFF
14	NA	TRBV19	NA	TRBJ1-5	TGTGCCAGTAGTATCAGACGGGGAGATCAGCCCCAGCATTTT	CASSIRRGDQPQHF
14	NA	TRBV11-2	NA	TRBJ2-3	TGTGCCAGCAGCTTAGTGGGCCACACAGATACGCAGTATTTT	CASSLVGHTDTQYF
14	NA	TRBV5-1	NA	TRBJ2-2	TGCGCCAGCAGTGGCCCCGGAGGCACCGGGGAGCTGTTTTTT	CASSGPGGTGELFF
14	NA	TRBV9	NA	TRBJ2-3	TGTGCCAGCAGCATCCGACAGCGAACAGATACGCAGTATTTT	CASSIRQRTDTQYF
14	NA	TRBV2	NA	TRBJ2-2	TGTGCCAGAGGAGGGCAGACGGGCACCGGGGAGCTGTTTTTT	CARGGQTGTGELFF